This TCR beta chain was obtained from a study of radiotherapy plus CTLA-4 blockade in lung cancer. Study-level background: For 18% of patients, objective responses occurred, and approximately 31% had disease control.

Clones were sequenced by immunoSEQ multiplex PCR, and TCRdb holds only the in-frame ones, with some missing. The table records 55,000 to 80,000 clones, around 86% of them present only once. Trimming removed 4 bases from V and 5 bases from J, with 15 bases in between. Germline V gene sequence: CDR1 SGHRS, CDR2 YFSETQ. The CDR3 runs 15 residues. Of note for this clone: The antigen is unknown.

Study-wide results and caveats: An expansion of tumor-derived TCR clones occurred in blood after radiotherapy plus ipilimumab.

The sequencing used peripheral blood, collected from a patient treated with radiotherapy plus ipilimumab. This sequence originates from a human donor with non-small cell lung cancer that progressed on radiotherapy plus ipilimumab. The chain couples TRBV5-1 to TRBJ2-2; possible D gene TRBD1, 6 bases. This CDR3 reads CASSPDRQGTGELFF. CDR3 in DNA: TGCGCCAGCAGCCCGGATAGGCAGGGGACCGGGGAGCTGTTTTTT.